The next 26 T cell receptor beta chains were all read from a single sample in a study of blood T cell repertoires in COVID-19. The table came from immunoSEQ multiplex PCR; TCRdb's copy has only in-frame clones and leaves some out. The data contain under 400,000 clones, around 87% of them singletons. Sample: PBMCs or T cells enriched from blood (not recorded which). These receptors were taken from a man in his forties in a cohort exposed to, infected with or recovered from COVID-19 (not recorded which).

This clone has only a few counts. This chain connects TRBV19 to TRBJ1-2, with D maybe TRBD1 (5 bases). CDR3 length equals 12 residues. The V gene's germline CDR1 is LNHDA and CDR2 SQIVND (reference sequence). V was cut by 3 bases and J by 3 bases, with 5 bases left in between. The CDR3 reads CASSMTDYGYTF. The CDR3 DNA reads as TGTGCCAGTAGTATGACAGACTATGGCTACACCTTC.

The chain carries TRBV9 and TRBJ2-7; TRBD2 matches 12 bases. In germline, CDR1 is SGDLS, CDR2 YYNGEE. CDR3 length equals 14 residues. The ends lost 4 bases at V and 5 bases at J; junction bases unmatched: 4. In DNA form, the CDR3 reads TGTGCCAGCAGCCTAACTAGCGGGAGGCACGAGCAGTACTTC. Its protein is CASSLTSGRHEQYF.

V and J are TRBV5-1 and TRBJ2-1; possible D gene TRBD2, 6 bases. CDR1 SGHRS and CDR2 YFSETQ come from the germline V gene. V gave up 0 bases and J gave up 3 bases, with 7 bases separating them. The CDR3 consists of 14 residues. The CDR3 bases are TGCGCCAGCAGCTTGGGCGGGGACTACAATGAGCAGTTCTTC. Residues: CASSLGGDYNEQFF.

V gene TRBV6-5 combines with J gene TRBJ1-2, with 10 bases lining up with TRBD1. J gave up 2 bases and V 5 bases, and 2 bases lay outside the gene matches. The germline CDR1 and CDR2 sequences are MNHEY and SVGAGI. This CDR3 has 14 amino acids. The CDR3 sequence is CASSQDRGNYGYTF. CDR3 coding DNA: TGTGCCAGCAGTCAGGACAGGGGGAACTATGGCTACACCTTC.

This clone was picked up one time. J is TRBJ2-5 and V is TRBV3-1 (or the pseudogene TRBV3-2), with 8 bases aligning to TRBD1. The V gene end was trimmed by 5 bases and the J gene end by 6 bases; junction bases not matched to a gene: 11. Germline V gene sequence: CDR1 LGHDT, CDR2 YNNKEL (reference sequence). The CDR3 consists of 15 residues. CDR3 sequence (DNA): TGTGCCAGCAGCGTCGCGGGACAGGATCATCAGACCCAGTACTTC. Translating it yields CASSVAGQDHQTQYF.

The chain uses TRBV27 and TRBJ2-1; 10 bases line up with TRBD2. The CDR3 sequence is 14 residues long. Per germline, CDR1 MNHEY and CDR2 SMNVEV (reference sequence). J gave up 7 bases and V 5 bases, and 5 bases lay outside the gene matches. The CDR3 nucleotides read TGTGCCAGCAGTAAGCGGGAGGGGGCTAATGAGCAGTTCTTC. Its translation is CASSKREGANEQFF.

The chain joins TRBV7-8 to TRBJ2-1; TRBD2 agrees at 11 bases. This CDR3 is 14 amino acids long. V gave up 5 bases and J gave up 12 bases; unmatched junction bases: 9. Germline assignment: CDR1 SGHVS and CDR2 FQNEAQ. DNA of the CDR3: TGTGCCAGCAGCGACTTAGCGGGAGGGGAAGGGCAGTTCTTC. The encoded protein is CASSDLAGGEGQFF.

This chain joins TRBV27 and TRBJ2-5; weak D call: TRBD1 (5 bases). Germline-derived CDR1 and CDR2 are MNHEY and SMNVEV (reference sequence). The CDR3 is 14 amino acids. With 2 bases removed from V and 5 bases from J, the gap between germline ends came to 12 bases. The CDR3 loop reads CASSLRGIGETQYF. The CDR3 DNA sequence: TGTGCCAGCAGTTTAAGGGGAATTGGGGAGACCCAGTACTTC.

This clone has only a few counts. The chain joins TRBV3-1 (or the pseudogene TRBV3-2) to TRBJ1-1; D may be TRBD1 (6 bases). Germline CDR1 is LGHDT and CDR2 is YNNKEL (reference sequence). The length of the CDR3 is 16 residues. V lost 1 base and J lost 1, with 13 bases in between. CDR3 amino acids: CASSQGGGRRNTEAFF. In nucleotides, the CDR3 is TGTGCCAGCAGCCAAGGGGGGGGGCGCAGGAACACTGAAGCTTTCTTT.

The rearrangement joins TRBV6-5 to TRBJ2-7; D might be TRBD2 (5 bases). Trimming removed 6 bases at V and 4 bases at J, with 16 bases between. Germline CDR1 MNHEY, CDR2 SVGAGI. This CDR3 region has 14 residues. The CDR3 bases are TGTGCCAGCAGCCCGACTACTCTACAATACGAGCAGTACTTC. It encodes CASSPTTLQYEQYF.

This chain joins TRBV30 and TRBJ2-7, with D possibly being TRBD1 (5 bases). CDR3 length equals 19 residues. Germline values: CDR1 GTSNPN, CDR2 SVGIG (reference sequence). V lost 4 bases, J lost 0 bases, and 28 bases lay in between. Here the CDR3 reads CAWNKMTDLTRKSSYEQYF. The CDR3 region has the DNA TGTGCCTGGAACAAGATGACAGACCTCACTCGTAAAAGCTCCTACGAGCAGTACTTC.

The chain employs TRBV9 and TRBJ2-7; 12 nucleotides match TRBD2. V shed 0 bases and J 6 bases; nucleotides not matched to a gene: 1. The CDR3 extends over 14 amino acids. Germline lookup yields CDR1 SGDLS and CDR2 YYNGEE. CDR3 coding DNA: TGTGCCAGCAGCGTAGAACTAGCGGGAGGCGAGCAGTACTTC. This sequence encodes CASSVELAGGEQYF. The full variable domain, in which reference TRBV9 and TRBJ2-7 provide the parts outside the CDR3, is DSGVTQTPKHLITATGQRVTLRCSPRSGDLSVYWYQQSLDQGLQFLIQYYNGEERAKGNILERFSAQQFPDLHSELNLSSLELGDSALYFCASSVELAGGEQYFGPGTRLTVT.

The J gene is TRBJ1-5, the V gene TRBV19; 7 bases are shared with TRBD1. The CDR3 runs to 16 residues. The germline gives CDR1 LNHDA, CDR2 SQIVND (reference sequence). Trimming at V came to 5 bases and at J to 7 bases, leaving 14 bases not matched to a gene. As DNA, the CDR3 is TGTGCCAGTAGTCTGCGACAGGGCTCTCAAGAACAGCCCCAGCATTTT. Protein: CASSLRQGSQEQPQHF.

This clone was seen a single time. The chain carries TRBV7-6 and TRBJ2-1; weak D call: TRBD2 (6 bases). The CDR3 spans 16 residues. V lost 4 bases to trimming and J lost 0 bases, with 13 bases between them. From germline, CDR1 is SGHVS and CDR2 FNYEAQ. The DNA for the CDR3 is TGTGCCAGCAGCTCGAGGCTCGGGGGCTCCTACAATGAGCAGTTCTTC. Translating it yields CASSSRLGGSYNEQFF. The full variable domain, in which reference TRBV7-6 and TRBJ2-1 provide the parts outside the CDR3, is GAGVSQSPRYKVTKRGQDVALRCDPISGHVSLYWYRQALGQGPEFLTYFNYEAQQDKSGLPNDRFSAERPEGSISTLTIQRTEQRDSAMYRCASSSRLGGSYNEQFFGPGTRLTVL.

The rearrangement uses TRBV2 and TRBJ1-2; 7 bases match TRBD1. Germline V gene sequence: CDR1 SNHLY, CDR2 FYNNEI. The trim removed 2 bases at V and 4 bases at J, leaving 7 bases unmatched. This CDR3 is 15 amino acids long. The chain's CDR3 is CASSENDRAIYGYTF. The CDR3 DNA reads as TGTGCCAGCAGTGAAAACGACAGGGCCATCTATGGCTACACCTTC.

The chain recombines TRBV5-4 with TRBJ2-7; 7 positions agree with TRBD1. The trim removed 2 bases at V and 5 bases at J, leaving 7 bases unmatched. This CDR3 is built from 14 residues. CDR1 is SGHNT and CDR2 is YYREEE in the germline V gene (reference sequence). The DNA for the CDR3 is TGTGCCAGCAGCTTAGGCGACAGGGACCACGAGCAGTACTTC. It encodes CASSLGDRDHEQYF.

J is TRBJ2-3 and V is TRBV19, with a weak D call TRBD2 (6 bases). Germline values: CDR1 LNHDA, CDR2 SQIVND (reference sequence). This CDR3 contains 15 residues. Trimming removed 5 bases at V and 2 bases at J, with 14 bases between. CDR3 in amino acids: CASSARERVTDTQYF. The CDR3 DNA sequence: TGTGCCAGTAGTGCTCGGGAGCGGGTCACAGATACGCAGTATTTT. The complete variable domain, with remaining parts taken from reference TRBV19 and TRBJ2-3, reads DGGITQSPKYLFRKEGQNVTLSCEQNLNHDAMYWYRQDPGQGLRLIYYSQIVNDFQKGDIAEGYSVSREKKESFPLTVTSAQKNPTAFYLCASSARERVTDTQYFGPGTRLTVL.

This clone was detected only a few times. CDR3 DNA sequence: TGTGCCATCAAAGCGACTAGCGGGAATCCAGCGACCTACAATGAGCAGTTCTTC. This gives the protein CAIKATSGNPATYNEQFF. The gene calls are TRBV10-3 and TRBJ2-1; 11 bases are a match to TRBD2. Unmatched junction bases numbered 13, after V lost 7 bases and J lost 2 bases. CDR1 ENHRY and CDR2 SYGVKD come from the germline V gene. The CDR3 sequence is 18 residues long.

The rearrangement uses TRBV7-8 and TRBJ2-7, with TRBD2 matching over 11 bases. This CDR3 region has 14 residues. In germline, CDR1 is SGHVS, CDR2 FQNEAQ. Losses at the gene ends were 2 bases for V and 3 bases for J; bases not matched to a gene: 0. Written as DNA, the CDR3 is TGTGCCAGCAGCTTAACTAGCGGGGGCTACGAGCAGTACTTC. It is translated as CASSLTSGGYEQYF.

CDR3 DNA: TGCGCCAGCAGCCCCGGGACTAACACCGGGGAGCTGTTTTTT. Translated, it gives CASSPGTNTGELFF. This sequence joins TRBV5-1 and TRBJ2-2; D might be TRBD2 (6 bases). Germline V gives CDR1 SGHRS, CDR2 YFSETQ. Trimming took 4 bases from V and 2 from J, leaving 9 bases between them. This CDR3 has 14 amino acids.

This clone has only one observation. The rearrangement joins TRBV3-1 (or the pseudogene TRBV3-2) to TRBJ1-2; D is possibly TRBD1 (6 bases). The germline gives CDR1 LGHDT, CDR2 YNNKEL (reference sequence). This CDR3 spans 12 amino acids. The germline V and J ends were trimmed by 3 bases and 7 bases, with 9 bases remaining between them. The CDR3 DNA reads as TGTGCCAGCAGCCAGGGGGCGGCTGGCTACACCTTC. It codes for CASSQGAAGYTF.

The rearrangement joins TRBV24-1 to TRBJ2-1; D is possibly TRBD1 (5 bases). Germline loops: CDR1 KGHDR, CDR2 SFDVKD. V was trimmed by 4 bases and J by 6 bases, leaving 18 bases between them. This CDR3 has 16 residues. The CDR3 bases are TGTGCCACCAGTGACCCGGGCAGGGCAACCCCCAATGAGCAGTTCTTC. Its protein product is CATSDPGRATPNEQFF.

CDR3 sequence reads: CASSRPGQGPNEQFF. The CDR3 DNA reads TGTGCCAGCAGTCGCCCAGGACAGGGCCCCAATGAGCAGTTCTTC. The chain couples TRBV6-5 to TRBJ2-1; 8 bases agree with TRBD1. In germline, CDR1 is MNHEY, CDR2 SVGAGI. Losses at the gene ends were 5 bases for V and 6 bases for J; bases not matched to a gene: 9. The CDR3 covers 15 residues.

V and J are TRBV19 and TRBJ1-5; weak D call: TRBD1 (6 bases). This CDR3 has 15 residues. The V gene's germline CDR1 is LNHDA and CDR2 SQIVND (reference sequence). The germline V and J ends were trimmed by 8 bases and 0 bases, with 14 bases remaining between them. As DNA, the CDR3 is TGTGCCAGTTTGAGACAGGCTTATAGCAATCAGCCCCAGCATTTT. This gives the protein CASLRQAYSNQPQHF.

This clone was seen only a few times. The gene calls are TRBV19 and TRBJ1-5; no clear D gene. Germline assignment: CDR1 LNHDA and CDR2 SQIVND (reference sequence). The germline V and J ends were trimmed by 2 bases and 1 base, with 9 bases remaining between them. The CDR3 length is 15 residues. The CDR3 here is CASSISGWSNQPQHF. CDR3 DNA sequence: TGTGCCAGTAGTATATCCGGGTGGAGCAATCAGCCCCAGCATTTT.

This rearrangement joins TRBV6-2 or TRBV6-3 to TRBJ1-5; D is ambiguous. This CDR3 region has 15 residues. The germline CDR1 and CDR2 sequences are MNHEY and SVGEGT. The ends were cut back, 2 bases at V and 9 bases at J, with 17 bases in the middle. The DNA of the CDR3 is TGTGCCAGCAGTTACCTAGACGTCAGCACTGGGCCCCAGCATTTT. It codes for CASSYLDVSTGPQHF.